This T cell receptor (beta chain) was identified in a study of post-analysis software for immune sequencing data. Study as a whole: In terms of disease course, relapsing-remitting, secondary progressive and progressive-relapsing multiple sclerosis were included.

Prepared TCR beta cDNA libraries contained unique molecular identifiers. T cells numbering about 0.95 to 10 million gave rise to 450,000 to 550,000 cDNA molecules. TCRdb re-analysed the PCR reads in MiXCR, keeping a single row per CDR3 protein. The sample lists under 900,000 distinct CDR3 sequences, approximately 50% occurring once. V lost 7 bases and J lost 1; bases outside the gene matches: 5. Germline V gene data show CDR1 as SQVTM and CDR2 as ANQGSEA. CDR3 length: 14 residues. Study conclusions and caveats: When compared against controls, multiple sclerosis patients showed significantly lower normalized Chao1 diversity. Strong co-clustering by F measure was evident for samples that had been prepared in the same batch. About 5 TRBV segments (TRBV5-6, TRBV5-1 and TRBV20-1 among them) occurred more frequently in patients than in controls.

Turning to this clonotype: Its antigen is not identified.

The V and J genes are TRBV29-1 and TRBJ2-2, with 8 positions matching TRBD1. Sample: blood. This clonotype was sampled from a girl under 18 with multiple sclerosis. Here the CDR3 DNA reads TGCAGCGCCAGGACAGGGATGAACACCGGGGAGCTGTTTTTT. As protein: CSARTGMNTGELFF.